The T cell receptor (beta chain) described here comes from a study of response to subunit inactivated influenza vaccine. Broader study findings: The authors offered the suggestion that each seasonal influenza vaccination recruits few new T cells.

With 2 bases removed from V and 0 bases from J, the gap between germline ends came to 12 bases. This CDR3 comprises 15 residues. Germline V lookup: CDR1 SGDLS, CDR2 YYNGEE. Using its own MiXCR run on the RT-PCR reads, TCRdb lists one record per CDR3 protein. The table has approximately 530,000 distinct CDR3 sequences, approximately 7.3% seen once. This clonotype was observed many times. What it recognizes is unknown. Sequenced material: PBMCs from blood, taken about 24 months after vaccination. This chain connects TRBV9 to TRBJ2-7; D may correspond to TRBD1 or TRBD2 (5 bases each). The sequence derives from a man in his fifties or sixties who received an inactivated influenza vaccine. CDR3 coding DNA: TGTGCCAGCAGCGTCGGGGACGGAAGCTCCTACGAGCAGTACTTC. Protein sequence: CASSVGDGSSYEQYF. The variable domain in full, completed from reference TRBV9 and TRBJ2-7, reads DSGVTQTPKHLITATGQRVTLRCSPRSGDLSVYWYQQSLDQGLQFLIQYYNGEERAKGNILERFSAQQFPDLHSELNLSSLELGDSALYFCASSVGDGSSYEQYFGPGTRLTVT.